The sequence of this T cell receptor beta chain was determined in a study of shared clonotypes between healthy human individuals. Study overall: Each donor had three CD4 naive, three CD4 memory, two CD8 naive and one CD8 memory plate.

Assay used: immunoSEQ multiplex PCR; TCRdb lists only in-frame clones, some missing. The table shows some 100,000 clones, with over 65% occurring only once. Study-level findings and limits: Clonotype sharing levels among donors were expected to vary with sequencing depth.

Donation came from healthy HIV-negative adults that had no recent acute infections or vaccinations. With respect to this clone: As yet, its antigen is unknown.

Sequenced material: memory CD8+ T cells sorted from blood. Subset specified: CD45RO+ cells pooled with CCR7-negative TemRA cells. This sequence was found in a woman younger than 45 in good health.

The CDR3, as DNA: TGTGCCAGCAGCTTGCAAAACAGGGGAGAGAACACTGAAGCTTTCTTT. It translates to CASSLQNRGENTEAFF. The genes are TRBV5-4 and TRBJ1-1, with 7 bases that match TRBD1. CDR1 and CDR2 from the germline V gene are SGHNT and YYREEE (reference sequence). This CDR3 region has 16 residues. With 1 base clipped from V and 1 base from J, the junction kept 7 bases outside the gene matches.